This T cell receptor (beta chain) originates from a study of identifying expanded T cells in peripheral blood. A word on this clone: Its antigen is still unknown.

Collection occurred without any documented infections or immune events in donors. Germline lookup yields CDR1 MDHEN and CDR2 SYDVKM. Trimming stripped 4 bases from V and 6 bases from J, with 13 bases between. The CDR3 is made up of 14 amino acids. The study, taken as a whole, reports: Clone count variance between roughly 2-week samples rose with total template count.

Sequenced by immunoSEQ multiplex PCR; TCRdb stores in-frame clones only, minus some. The sample consists of some 75,000 clones, roughly 90% of them appearing once. Sample: blood. The chain employs TRBV28 and TRBJ1-5, with a possible D match to TRBD1 (6 bases). This receptor was taken from a person aged 18 to 70 in good health. CDR3 DNA sequence: TGTGCCAGCAGTTCTCTGGGGGCAGGTCAGCCCCAGCATTTT. Translating gives CASSSLGAGQPQHF.